This is a list of T cell receptor beta chains from one sample in a study of molecular identifiers for immune sequencing clone quantification. TCRdb called the PCR reads again in MiXCR, with one record for every CDR3 protein. The repertoire consists of 80,000 to 95,000 distinct CDR3 sequences, with roughly 19% occurring once and the leading ten covering 0.75% to 0.95%. The source material was naive CD8+ T cells from blood, with Jurkat cell RNA spiked in. These TCRs come from a human donor in good health. Some libraries in this study had Jurkat cell RNA spiked in. Both conserved end residues are part of each CDR3. A D gene is named only where the DNA matches it firmly. Only part of the rows carry a size: once, few, many, or a class if the clone is expanded.

d_gene,abundance,v_gene,j_gene,CDR3nt,CDR3aa
-,-,TRBV3-1,TRBJ2-7,TGTGCCGGCAGCCAAGATTTGGGAGGCCCCTACGAGCAATACTTC,CAGSQDLGGPYEQYF
TRBD2,many,TRBV5-5,TRBJ2-7,TGTGCCAGCAGCTTGAGCCCGGGGGGGACGGCCTACGAGCAGTACTTC,CASSLSPGGTAYEQYF
-,few,TRBV10-3,TRBJ2-7,TGTGCCATCAGTGAGCTGGCGGGTAGCTCCTACGAGCAGTACTTC,CAISELAGSSYEQYF
TRBD2,many,TRBV5-5,TRBJ2-3,TGTGCCAGCAGCTTCAACAATGGGGGGGGCACAGATACGCAGTATTTT,CASSFNNGGGTDTQYF
-,many,TRBV7-9,TRBJ2-5,TGTGCCAGCAGCCGCACCCTGGAGACCCAGTACTTC,CASSRTLETQYF
-,many,TRBV6-2/TRBV6-3,TRBJ2-2,TGTGCCAGCAGTTGGGACGTCCGAATAACGAACACCGGGGAGCTGTTTTTT,CASSWDVRITNTGELFF
-,many,TRBV6-2/TRBV6-3,TRBJ2-1,TGTGCCAGCAGTTACAGCCAGGGGGGTTACAATGAGCAGTTCTTC,CASSYSQGGYNEQFF
TRBD2,-,TRBV6-2/TRBV6-3,TRBJ2-7,TGTGCCGGCAGCCTATCGACTAGCGGGAGAGGCGAGCAGTACTTC,CAGSLSTSGRGEQYF
-,-,TRBV7-9,TRBJ2-1,TGTGCCAGCAGCCACGTTGCGGAGGGGGAGCAGTTCTTC,CASSHVAEGEQFF
-,many,TRBV7-9,TRBJ2-7,TGTGCCAGCAGCCGATCGGACAGATCTTTGGGGGAGCAGTACTTC,CASSRSDRSLGEQYF
-,many,TRBV4-3,TRBJ2-3,TGCGCCAGCAGCCAAGACCTTAGACTAGACAGCAGGACAGATACGCAGTATTTT,CASSQDLRLDSRTDTQYF
-,few,TRBV10-3,TRBJ2-1,TGTGCCATCAGGGGGGGTAGAGCGGTCGGGAATGAGCAGTTCTTC,CAIRGGRAVGNEQFF
-,-,TRBV19,TRBJ2-1,TGTGCCAGTAATTCCCGGCCCCAAACGTCGTCCTACAATGAGCAGTTCTTC,CASNSRPQTSSYNEQFF
-,-,TRBV11-2,TRBJ2-1,TGTGCCAGCAGATCCCCACAGGGACCCTACAATGAGCAGTTCTTC,CASRSPQGPYNEQFF
TRBD2,many,TRBV28,TRBJ2-1,TGTGCCAGCAGTTTTCGGGGCGGGAGGGCCTCCTACAATGAGCAGTTCTTC,CASSFRGGRASYNEQFF
TRBD2,many,TRBV9,TRBJ2-3,TGTGCCAGCAGCTCACCAGCGGGAGGGGCAGATACGCAGTATTTT,CASSSPAGGADTQYF
-,many,TRBV4-3,TRBJ1-1,TGCGCCAGCAGCCAAGATAGCCGGGAGCCTGAAGCTTTCTTT,CASSQDSREPEAFF
-,-,TRBV29-1,TRBJ1-2,TGCAGCGTTGAAGGTTGGAACAGGGAGAACTATGGCTACACCTTC,CSVEGWNRENYGYTF
-,many,TRBV7-2,TRBJ2-1,TGTGCCAGCAGCCCAACGACCTACAATGAGCAGTTCTTC,CASSPTTYNEQFF
-,many,TRBV10-3,TRBJ1-1,TGTGCCATCAGTGAGACCGGGGAAGAGGAAGCTTTCTTT,CAISETGEEEAFF
-,many,TRBV12-3/TRBV12-4,TRBJ2-4,TGTGCCAGCTCTTTGACAGCTTTGGCCAAAAACATTCAGTACTTC,CASSLTALAKNIQYF
-,many,TRBV19,TRBJ2-7,TGTGCCAGTAGCCCCGGGACTCCCTTTGTCGAGCAGTACTTC,CASSPGTPFVEQYF
TRBD1,many,TRBV7-2,TRBJ2-7,TGTGCCAGCAGCTTTGGGACAGCGGTCTACGAGCAGTACTTC,CASSFGTAVYEQYF
-,many,TRBV19,TRBJ2-1,TGTGCCAGTAGTATAGGGGTCCATGAGCAGTTCTTC,CASSIGVHEQFF
-,many,TRBV12-3/TRBV12-4,TRBJ1-5,TGTGCCAGCAGTTTCTCTTCCCTAGGATACGATAGCAATCAGCCCCAGCATTTT,CASSFSSLGYDSNQPQHF
TRBD2,-,TRBV29-1,TRBJ2-2,TGCAGCGTTGAACTAGCGGGAACGAACACCGGGGAGCTGTTTTTT,CSVELAGTNTGELFF
-,many,TRBV4-3,TRBJ2-1,TGCGCCAGCAGCCAAGATATAGGACTCTACAATGAGCAGTTCTTC,CASSQDIGLYNEQFF
-,-,TRBV4-3,TRBJ1-1,TGCGCCAGCAGCCAAGTACAGCCGGGGGATGACACTGAAGCTTTCTTT,CASSQVQPGDDTEAFF
TRBD2,many,TRBV19,TRBJ2-2,TGTGCCAGTAGCACCGTGGTGGTAGCGGGGTCGAACACCGGGGAGCTGTTTTTT,CASSTVVVAGSNTGELFF
TRBD1,once,TRBV30,TRBJ2-7,TGTGCCTGGAGTGAGGGGGCCGCTAGTTACGGGCAGTACTTC,CAWSEGAASYGQYF
TRBD2,many,TRBV11-2,TRBJ2-3,TGTGCCAGCACCGTAGCGGGTAGCACAGATACGCAGTATTTT,CASTVAGSTDTQYF
-,many,TRBV12-3/TRBV12-4,TRBJ1-5,TGTGCCAGCAGTCCATGGGGTCTTTATAGCAATCAGCCCCAGCATTTT,CASSPWGLYSNQPQHF
TRBD1,-,TRBV27,TRBJ2-1,TGTGCCAGCAGCACAGGGGTGAGTGAGCAGTTCTTC,CASSTGVSEQFF
-,-,TRBV27,TRBJ1-2,TGTGCCAGCAGTTATGGCCCGGGAAATGGCTACACCTTC,CASSYGPGNGYTF
-,many,TRBV6-2/TRBV6-3,TRBJ2-3,TGTGCCTGCAGTACAGCCGGCGAAGATACGCAGTATTTT,CACSTAGEDTQYF
TRBD2,-,TRBV6-2/TRBV6-3,TRBJ2-7,TGTGCCAGCAGCGGGCCAGCGGGAGTCTACGAGCAGTACTTC,CASSGPAGVYEQYF
-,-,TRBV12-3/TRBV12-4,TRBJ1-6,TGTGCCAGCAGCCCCGCGATAGGGAATTCACCCCTCCACTTT,CASSPAIGNSPLHF
-,once,TRBV19,TRBJ2-1,TGTGCCAGTAGTATAGACACCCACAATGAGCAGTTCTTC,CASSIDTHNEQFF
-,many,TRBV7-9,TRBJ1-1,TGTGCCAGCAGCTTAGGGGTCCTACCGATTGACACTGAAGCTTTCTTT,CASSLGVLPIDTEAFF
TRBD1,many,TRBV4-1,TRBJ2-1,TGCGCCAGCAGCCAAGGGACAGGGTATGAGCAGTTCTTC,CASSQGTGYEQFF
-,many,TRBV9,TRBJ2-3,TGTGCCAGCAGCGTGGACGGAGCATCAGATACGCAGTATTTT,CASSVDGASDTQYF